One and the same sample provided the 3 T cell receptor beta chains below, sequenced in a study of T cells after yellow fever vaccination. TCRdb ran MiXCR on the 5' RACE reads and lists one entry per CDR3 protein. This sample has 350,000 to 550,000 distinct CDR3 sequences, with approximately 18% found just once. The sample was PBMCs, taken before the yellow fever booster vaccination. The receptors originated from a man aged 18 to 30 who received the YFV17D yellow fever vaccine.

The chain uses TRBV6-5 and TRBJ1-1, with 7 nucleotides matching TRBD1. The CDR3 is 15 residues long. Germline CDR1 and CDR2: MNHEY and SVGAGI. J gave up 1 base and V 7 bases, and 9 bases lay outside the gene matches. In DNA form, the CDR3 reads TGTGCCAGCACCAAAGGAGGGGGCGGGAACACTGAAGCTTTCTTT. Translating it yields CASTKGGGGNTEAFF.

This sequence joins TRBV20-1 and TRBJ2-3, with 8 bases lining up with TRBD2. This CDR3 is 12 amino acids long. Germline-derived CDR1 and CDR2 are DFQATT and SNEGSKA (reference sequence). V shed 4 bases and J 6 bases; nucleotides not matched to a gene: 3. The CDR3 region has the DNA TGCAGTGCTAACGGACTAGCTGATACGCAGTATTTT. It specifies CSANGLADTQYF.

This chain uses TRBV20-1 with TRBJ2-2, with TRBD2 identical over 11 bases. The CDR3 has 16 residues. Trimming at V came to 1 base and at J to 2 bases, leaving 3 bases not matched to a gene. Germline CDR1 DFQATT, CDR2 SNEGSKA (reference sequence). CDR3 loop: CSARVGTSGNTGELFF. CDR3 bases: TGCAGTGCTAGAGTCGGGACTAGCGGAAACACCGGGGAGCTGTTTTTT.